One sample yielded the 15 T cell receptor beta chains listed below, sequenced in a study of T cell clusters in autoimmune cytopenias (dated by TCRdb to about 2019). The sample was run on an Illumina MiSeq. TRB rearrangements were amplified by multiplex PCR using a touch-down protocol with TRB-A and TRB-B primer pools mixed in one tube. The reads were reprocessed in TCRdb, with one entry per CDR3 protein sequence and no accompanying DNA. The table held for this sample gives about 3,900 distinct CDR3 sequences. Around 15% of the sample is taken by the ten largest. Per sample, roughly 240 ng of peripheral blood genomic DNA, approximately 37,500 genome equivalents, was used for TRB amplification. The sequencing input was peripheral blood. These receptors were collected from a human donor with an autoimmune cytopenia or autoimmune hepatitis (not recorded which).

This chain connects TRBV30 to TRBJ2-3; TCRdb selects TRBD2, and the lack of DNA leaves this call unchecked. The CDR3 runs to 15 residues. Germline loops: CDR1 GTSNPN, CDR2 SVGIG (reference sequence). The CDR3 sequence is CAWGTSGRRTDTQYF.

Considering frequency, this clonotype is medium-sized. This chain links TRBV11-1 with TRBJ2-1; TCRdb's D call, TRBD1, is unchecked because there is no DNA. This CDR3 has 15 residues. Germline lookup yields CDR1 SGHAT and CDR2 FQDESV (reference sequence). Here the CDR3 reads CASSLVLGPYNEQFF.

This chain joins TRBV19 and TRBJ1-5. From germline, CDR1 is LNHDA and CDR2 SQIVND (reference sequence). The CDR3 sequence is 12 residues long. The CDR3 sequence is CASGRGDQPQHF.

This chain connects TRBV27 to TRBJ2-5; TCRdb selects TRBD1, and the lack of DNA leaves this call unchecked. The CDR3 consists of 12 residues. Germline loops: CDR1 MNHEY, CDR2 SMNVEV (reference sequence). CDR3 region: CASSLGGDYQYF.

This clonotype registers large by frequency. The chain couples TRBV29-1 to TRBJ2-3; TCRdb reports TRBD1, a call that lacks DNA to check it against. The length of the CDR3 is 13 residues. CDR1 and CDR2 (germline): SQVTM, ANQGSEA. The CDR3 sequence is CSVVRGLADTQYF.

The CDR3 protein is CASSLMGGFSAPLFF. The chain couples TRBV27 to TRBJ1-4; TCRdb outputs TRBD1, but without DNA this stays unchecked. The CDR3 is 15 residues long. Germline CDR1 MNHEY, CDR2 SMNVEV (reference sequence).

This clonotype shows up as medium-sized by frequency. The CDR3 loop is CASSIGSIYNEQFF. This rearrangement joins TRBV19 to TRBJ2-1. The CDR3 extends over 14 amino acids. In germline, CDR1 is LNHDA, CDR2 SQIVND (reference sequence).

This clonotype is classed as medium-sized (0.01 to 0.1%) by frequency. The CDR3 spells CASSQDVTYEQYF. The chain links TRBV6-5 to TRBJ2-7. This CDR3 has 13 amino acids. Germline CDR1 reads MNHEY; CDR2 reads SVGAGI.

This clonotype ranks as medium-sized in terms of frequency. The rearrangement joins TRBV6-2 or TRBV6-3 to TRBJ2-7. The CDR3 sequence is 12 residues long. Germline loops: CDR1 MNHEY, CDR2 SVGEGT. CDR3: CASSYQPHEQYF.

This clonotype is classed as medium-sized by frequency. V gene TRBV6-1 combines with J gene TRBJ2-5; TCRdb calls TRBD1, which cannot be checked without DNA. Per germline, CDR1 MNHNS and CDR2 SASEGT. The CDR3 totals 11 residues. CDR3 protein: CASGETATPYF.

According to its frequency, this clonotype is medium-sized. CDR3 residues: CASSSTGGSGNTIYF. The J gene is TRBJ1-3, the V gene TRBV6-5; TCRdb selects TRBD1, and the lack of DNA leaves this call unchecked. This CDR3 has 15 amino acids. CDR1 and CDR2 (germline): MNHEY, SVGAGI.

Frequency places this clonotype as medium-sized. The chain employs TRBV18 and TRBJ1-2. CDR1 is KGHSH, CDR2 LQKENI, per germline. This CDR3 has 12 amino acids. The CDR3 loop is CASSPAGHGYTF.

This clonotype is classed as medium-sized (0.01 to 0.1%) by frequency. The V and J genes are TRBV19 and TRBJ2-1; TCRdb's D call, TRBD1, is unchecked because there is no DNA. The germline V gene has CDR1 LNHDA and CDR2 SQIVND (reference sequence). This CDR3 contains 14 residues. CDR3: CASSLGGSYNEQFF.

The chain carries TRBV6-5 and TRBJ2-3. This CDR3 has 14 amino acids. The germline V gene has CDR1 MNHEY and CDR2 SVGAGI. CDR3 loop: CASSYDLRTDTQYF.

The chain joins TRBV12-3 or TRBV12-4 to TRBJ1-2; the TRBD1 assignment by TCRdb is unverifiable without DNA. This CDR3 is built from 15 residues. CDR3 loop: CASSLADSPNYGYTF.